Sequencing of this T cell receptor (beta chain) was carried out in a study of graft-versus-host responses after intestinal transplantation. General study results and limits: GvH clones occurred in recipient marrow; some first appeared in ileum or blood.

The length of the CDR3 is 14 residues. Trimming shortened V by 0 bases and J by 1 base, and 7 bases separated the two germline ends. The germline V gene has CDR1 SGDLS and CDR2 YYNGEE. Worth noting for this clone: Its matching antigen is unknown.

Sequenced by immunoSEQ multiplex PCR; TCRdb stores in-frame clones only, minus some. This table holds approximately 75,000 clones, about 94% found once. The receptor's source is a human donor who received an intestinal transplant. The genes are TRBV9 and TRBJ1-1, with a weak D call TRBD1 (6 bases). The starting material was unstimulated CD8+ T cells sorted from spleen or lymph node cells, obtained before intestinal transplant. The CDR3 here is CASSVGGQNTEAFF. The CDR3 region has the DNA TGTGCCAGCAGCGTAGGGGGACAGAACACTGAAGCTTTCTTT.